One T cell receptor (beta chain) is described in this entry. Its antigen specificity is not known. No much larger clone exists at a distance of one base, and base qualities are not known. For CDR1 and CDR2, the germline V gene lists SGDLS and YYNGEE. The germline V and J ends show losses of 3 bases and 2 bases respectively, and no gene match explains 12 bases of the junction. The CDR3, cysteine through phenylalanine, is 17 amino acids long. Only the CDR3 DNA stays, 51 bases, in frame from base 1. The sample belongs to a study of cytomegalovirus exposure and HLA in healthy donors (dated by TCRdb to about 2017). About the investigation overall: According to a later analysis, the 120 or so validation repertoires were produced on the same platform as the 680 or so repertoires of the first cohort. The aim of the study was to test whether cataloging public T cell receptors could identify signatures of past pathogen exposure. Besides the first cohort of more than 650 subjects, a separate validation cohort made up of 90 to 150 different subjects was used. The study combined high-throughput TCR immunosequencing, statistical association of individual TCRs with disease status, and machine learning to predict cytomegalovirus infection status.

The donors were included in the validation cohort of 100 to 150 subjects, a group kept apart from the roughly 670-subject first cohort. Receptor libraries were prepared by the immunoSEQ multiplex PCR assay. The authors processed their data as follows. A statistical classification framework was built to diagnose cytomegalovirus status from the catalog of TCR beta chain sequences. Entries here come from immuneACCESS through TCRdb and include only in-frame sequences with V and J called. Some clones fail to appear in such tables; in the studies checked, an unresolved V gene covers under half of the shortfall, and the cause of the remainder is unknown. The D gene and trimming were derived from the DNA, and the V and J assignments and clone size from that table. In this sample the table shows some 45,000 clones, about 90% of which occur a single time. Over 5% of the sample comes from the top ten. The paper's findings and limits, for the study overall: In vitro tests confirmed that a few of the cytomegalovirus-associated TCR beta chains recognize cytomegalovirus antigens. In both the original and validation cohorts, the classifier was reported to diagnose cytomegalovirus status with high specificity and sensitivity. According to the authors, the approach could potentially be generalized to other disease states and immunological phenotypes. The study gave a list of 150 to 200 TCR beta chains associated with cytomegalovirus. Most TCR sequences were seen in very few donors, while some public TCRs were found in many individuals. A later analysis found that TCRs clustered in the first cohort also tended to co-occur in the 110 or so validation repertoires, with about 94% of cluster scores above 0. All 120 repertoires were used to score co-occurrence in the validation cohort in a later analysis, because that analysis had no HLA typing for the cohort.

This clonotype was obtained from a man between 18 and 29 years old in good health and CMV-seronegative. Input material: PBMCs. The chain uses TRBV9 and TRBJ2-3, with 7 central nucleotides matching TRBD1. The DNA is TGTGCCAGCAGCGCCGACACCGGGACAGAGTACACAGATACGCAGTATTTT. It is translated as CASSADTGTEYTDTQYF.